This is a list of T cell receptor beta chains from one sample in a study of control samples from healthy donors and cancer patients. Only in-frame clones appear in the TCRdb table, and some are missing; sequencing was by immunoSEQ multiplex PCR. The sample includes 35,000 to 55,000 clones, approximately 90% seen only once; the top ten take about a fifth. The specimen sequenced was PBMCs. These receptors were collected from a middle-aged woman with head and neck cancer. CDR3s include the opening cysteine and the closing phenylalanine or tryptophan. D genes are given only for firm matches. The size entry is marked missing in some rows and otherwise reads once, few, many or a size class.

D gene | J gene | clone size | V gene | CDR3 protein | CDR3 DNA
NA | TRBJ2-1 | once | TRBV15 | CATSIHEQFF | TGTGCCACCAGCATTCATGAGCAGTTCTTC
TRBD2 | TRBJ2-1 | few | TRBV27 | CASSSGLAVLSSYNEQFF | TGTGCCAGCAGTTCGGGACTAGCGGTCCTCAGCTCCTACAATGAGCAGTTCTTC
NA | TRBJ1-5 | NA | TRBV30 | CAWSGGGSRFQPQHF | TGTGCCTGGAGTGGAGGAGGGTCCCGATTTCAGCCCCAGCATTTT
TRBD1 | TRBJ2-7 | NA | TRBV12-3/TRBV12-4 | CASRVTGTYEQYF | TGTGCCAGCAGAGTGACAGGGACCTACGAGCAGTACTTC
TRBD1 | TRBJ2-7 | NA | TRBV6-5 | CASQPGQGPLEQYF | TGTGCCAGTCAACCGGGACAGGGCCCCCTCGAGCAGTACTTC
NA | TRBJ2-7 | NA | TRBV6-5 | CASSYKALFYEQYF | TGTGCCAGCAGTTACAAGGCTTTATTCTACGAGCAGTACTTC
NA | TRBJ1-6 | NA | TRBV5-6 | CASSFPGPIVSPLHF | TGTGCCAGCAGCTTCCCAGGGCCGATCGTTTCACCCCTCCACTTT
NA | TRBJ1-5 | NA | TRBV12-2 | CASLKGVQHNQPQHF | TGTGCAAGTCTCAAAGGGGTACAGCACAATCAGCCCCAGCATTTT
NA | TRBJ2-7 | NA | TRBV19 | CASSIGRTNYEQYF | TGTGCCAGTAGTATAGGACGGACAAATTACGAGCAGTACTTC
NA | TRBJ2-2 | NA | TRBV6-5 | CASSYRVGRNTGELFF | TGTGCCAGCAGTTACCGGGTGGGCAGGAACACCGGGGAGCTGTTTTTT
NA | TRBJ1-2 | NA | TRBV18 | CASSLDRKGYTF | TGTGCCAGCTCACTGGACAGAAAGGGCTACACCTTC
NA | TRBJ2-2 | NA | TRBV5-1 | CASSLEAADTGELFF | TGCGCCAGCAGCTTGGAAGCTGCCGACACCGGGGAGCTGTTTTTT
NA | TRBJ2-5 | NA | TRBV5-1 | CASSLVVQGGETQYF | TGCGCCAGCAGCTTGGTGGTACAGGGAGGAGAGACCCAGTACTTC
NA | TRBJ2-1 | NA | TRBV30 | CAWMVGVSYNEQFF | TGTGCCTGGATGGTCGGCGTCTCCTACAATGAGCAGTTCTTC
NA | TRBJ2-6 | NA | TRBV18 | CASSPLPFSGANVLTF | TGTGCCAGCTCACCACTTCCGTTCTCTGGGGCCAACGTCCTGACTTTC
NA | TRBJ2-5 | NA | TRBV3-1/TRBV3-2 | CASSLTQGETQYF | TGTGCCAGCAGCCTAACGCAGGGAGAGACCCAGTACTTC
NA | TRBJ1-6 | NA | TRBV19 | CASSQGIGYNSPLHF | TGTGCCAGCTCGCAGGGAATAGGGTATAATTCACCCCTCCACTTT
NA | TRBJ1-2 | NA | TRBV29-1 | CSVVNRRDELYGYTF | TGCAGCGTTGTAAACAGGAGAGACGAGCTCTATGGCTACACCTTC
NA | TRBJ1-2 | NA | TRBV5-1 | CASRYRQHYGYTF | TGCGCCAGCAGATACCGACAGCACTATGGCTACACCTTC